A single TCR beta chain is shown here with its context. The antigen is not known. The source of the sample is a study of persistence of HIV-infected CD4 T cells. Cells were stimulated nonspecifically with anti-CD3/anti-CD28 magnetic beads. Sorting of responding CD4+ T cells relied on upregulated CD40 ligand together with CD69. Sequencing used immunoSEQ version 4 in survey mode. Sequencing was performed with immunoSEQ multiplex PCR; in TCRdb, only in-frame clones are kept and a portion is missing. The table includes about 45,000 clones, approximately 90% detected once. The CDR3 loop spans 18 amino acids. Germline lookup yields CDR1 SGHTA and CDR2 FQGTGA. The junction had 12 bases not matched to a gene; V was cut back by 5 bases and J by 3 bases.

The specimen comprised CD4+ T cells sorted from PBMCs after roughly 17-hour stimulation, sampled from a patient who received antiretroviral therapy. This clonotype was obtained from an adult woman with HIV who was CMV-seropositive. The rearrangement links TRBV7-3 to TRBJ2-6, with TRBD1 matching over 8 bases. The CDR3 loop reads CASSSPAGGARGANVLTF. The CDR3 DNA sequence: TGTGCCAGCAGCAGCCCGGCAGGGGGCGCTCGTGGGGCCAACGTCCTGACTTTC.